These 20 T cell receptor beta chains originate from one sample sequenced in a study of shared clonotypes between healthy human individuals. TCRdb's copy holds only in-frame clones and misses some; the assay was immunoSEQ multiplex PCR. The sample includes hundreds of thousands of clones, approximately 96% seen only once; the top ten take more than 0.085%. Naive CD8 cells comprised CD45RO-negative, CCR7-positively selected cells, excluding terminally differentiated effector memory CD45RA+ cells. The sequencing sample was made of naive CD8+ T cells sorted from blood. These receptors were collected from a woman between 25 and 40 years old in good health.

The genes are TRBV7-7 and TRBJ2-2, with 8 bases lining up with TRBD2. J was trimmed by 6 bases and V by 2 bases; bases with no gene match: 5. The germline V gene has CDR1 SSHAT and CDR2 FNYEAQ (reference sequence). The CDR3 loop spans 15 amino acids. The DNA for the CDR3 is TGTGCCAGCAGCTTATTTACGGGAGGGGCCGGGGAGCTGTTTTTT. Protein: CASSLFTGGAGELFF.

The chain uses TRBV13 and TRBJ2-7; 15 nucleotides agree with TRBD2. Germline V gene sequence: CDR1 PRHDT, CDR2 FYEKMQ (reference sequence). The CDR3 sequence is 17 residues long. Trimming cost V 5 bases and J 1 base; bases outside gene matches: 6. The CDR3 sequence is CASSLGTSGRKSYEQYF. The DNA of the CDR3 is TGTGCCAGCAGCCTGGGGACTAGCGGGAGGAAGTCCTACGAGCAGTACTTC.

This sequence joins TRBV10-3 and TRBJ1-4, with 10 bases that match TRBD1. This CDR3 has 17 residues. Trimming at V came to 2 bases and at J to 5 bases, leaving 8 bases not matched to a gene. Germline lookup yields CDR1 ENHRY and CDR2 SYGVKD. The CDR3 region is CAISEPTRDRGNEKLFF. CDR3 nucleotide sequence: TGTGCCATCAGTGAGCCTACCCGGGACAGGGGCAATGAAAAACTGTTTTTT.

The J gene is TRBJ1-3, the V gene TRBV4-1; D gene ambiguous. Trimming stripped 2 bases from V and 0 bases from J, with 8 bases between. CDR1 is MGHRA, CDR2 YSYEKL, per germline. The CDR3 contains 15 residues. CDR3 coding DNA: TGCGCCAGCAGCCAAAGGAGGAGCTCTGGAAACACCATATATTTT. It is translated as CASSQRRSSGNTIYF.

The CDR3 is CASSNGGFNEQFF. The CDR3 region has the DNA TGTGCCAGTAGTAACGGCGGTTTCAATGAGCAGTTCTTC. V gene TRBV19 combines with J gene TRBJ2-1; no firm D call. Trimming left V 4 bases short and J 6 bases short, with 10 bases between. Germline V gene data show CDR1 as LNHDA and CDR2 as SQIVND (reference sequence). This CDR3 has 13 amino acids. Supplemented by reference TRBV19 and TRBJ2-1, the full variable domain reads DGGITQSPKYLFRKEGQNVTLSCEQNLNHDAMYWYRQDPGQGLRLIYYSQIVNDFQKGDIAEGYSVSREKKESFPLTVTSAQKNPTAFYLCASSNGGFNEQFFGPGTRLTVL.

The CDR3 protein is CASVGTVPEAFF. As DNA, the CDR3 is TGTGCCAGCGTAGGTACAGTCCCAGAAGCTTTCTTT. The V and J genes are TRBV27 and TRBJ1-1; no definite D call. Germline V CDR1 and CDR2: MNHEY, SMNVEV (reference sequence). The CDR3 covers 12 residues. Trimming removed 8 bases at V and 8 bases at J, with 15 bases between.

The chain has TRBV27 and TRBJ1-4; D call uncertain. V was cut by 3 bases and J by 0 bases, with 14 bases left in between. The CDR3 has 17 amino acids. Germline V CDR1 and CDR2: MNHEY, SMNVEV (reference sequence). The CDR3 loop is CASSFQRPAATNEKLFF. As DNA, the CDR3 is TGTGCCAGCAGTTTCCAGCGCCCAGCAGCAACTAATGAAAAACTGTTTTTT.

The CDR3 sequence is CATTQGGGGTEAFF. The CDR3 DNA reads TGTGCCACCACCCAGGGGGGGGGTGGGACTGAAGCTTTCTTT. The V call is TRBV6-6, the J call TRBJ1-1, with 7 nucleotides matching TRBD1. J was trimmed by 5 bases and V by 10 bases; bases with no gene match: 13. The germline gives CDR1 MNHNY, CDR2 SVGAGI (reference sequence). There are 14 residues in the CDR3.

The J gene is TRBJ2-5, the V gene TRBV7-2; TRBD1 is a possible D gene (6 bases). Trimming left V 4 bases short and J 3 bases short, with 9 bases between. In germline, CDR1 is SGHTA, CDR2 FQGNSA. This CDR3 contains 13 residues. The CDR3 sequence is CASSYGQKETQYF. In DNA, the CDR3 is TGTGCCAGCAGCTATGGACAGAAAGAGACCCAGTACTTC.

This rearrangement joins TRBV7-8 to TRBJ2-1; 14 bases line up with TRBD2. This CDR3 has 18 residues. Trimming removed 1 base from V and 4 bases from J; junction bases left unmatched: 6. Germline V gene sequence: CDR1 SGHVS, CDR2 FQNEAQ. The CDR3 bases are TGTGCCAGCAGCTTAGGACTAGCGGGAGGGAAGTGGTACAATGAGCAGTTCTTC. Translation gives CASSLGLAGGKWYNEQFF.

The count of this clone is one. The chain combines TRBV5-3 with TRBJ2-1; D is uncertain. TRBV5-3 is assigned to the ORF class and has an uncertain function. CDR3 length: 11 amino acids. The germline V and J ends were trimmed by 7 bases and 8 bases, with 10 bases remaining between them. The CDR3, as DNA: TGTGCCAGAGGGTCTAGGGATGAGCAGTTCTTC. It is translated as CARGSRDEQFF.

V gene TRBV5-1 combines with J gene TRBJ2-7; 7 bases fit TRBD1. The germline V gene has CDR1 SGHRS and CDR2 YFSETQ. The CDR3 is made up of 13 amino acids. V was clipped by 4 bases and J by 5 bases; unmatched bases: 6. The CDR3 reads CASSIGRGNEQYF. The CDR3, as DNA: TGCGCCAGCAGCATCGGCAGGGGGAACGAGCAGTACTTC.

The chain joins TRBV30 to TRBJ1-6; D not resolved. Germline CDR1 is GTSNPN and CDR2 is SVGIG (reference sequence). CDR3 size: 13 residues. V was shortened by 0 bases and J by 7 bases, with 7 bases between the two germline ends. CDR3 DNA: TGTGCCTGGAGTGTAGACCACAATTCACCCCTCCACTTT. Protein: CAWSVDHNSPLHF.

CDR3 DNA: TGTGCCAGCAGCCCCGTCGGGTCTTACGAGCAGTACTTC. Protein sequence: CASSPVGSYEQYF. This sequence joins TRBV13 and TRBJ2-7; D remains unclear. The CDR3 totals 13 residues. Looked up from germline, CDR1 is PRHDT and CDR2 is FYEKMQ (reference sequence). Deletions cut 5 bases from V and 4 bases from J, with 12 bases between.

This clone has a single count. The V and J genes are TRBV27 and TRBJ1-5; no clear D gene. V lost 2 bases and J 0 bases, leaving 8 bases between the germline ends. Germline lookup yields CDR1 MNHEY and CDR2 SMNVEV (reference sequence). The CDR3 is 15 amino acids. The CDR3 loop is CASSLRPVSNQPQHF. As DNA, the CDR3 is TGTGCCAGCAGTTTAAGGCCCGTTAGCAATCAGCCCCAGCATTTT.

The chain combines TRBV6-1 with TRBJ1-1; unclear D gene. CDR1 is MNHNS, CDR2 SASEGT, per germline. This CDR3 has 15 amino acids. V dropped 1 base and J dropped 0 bases, with 9 bases sitting between them. CDR3 residues: CASSEEPGVNTEAFF. CDR3 in DNA: TGTGCCAGCAGTGAAGAACCCGGGGTGAACACTGAAGCTTTCTTT.

The chain employs TRBV5-5 and TRBJ2-1, with 7 bases aligning to TRBD2. The CDR3 contains 17 residues. The J segment lost 6 bases and the V segment lost 4 bases, leaving 16 bases of the junction unmatched. Germline CDR1 reads SGHKS; CDR2 reads YYEKEE (reference sequence). CDR3 in DNA: TGTGCCAGCAGCCCGGAGGCTTTGTGGGAGGGGTTCAATGAGCAGTTCTTC. It encodes CASSPEALWEGFNEQFF.

The chain couples TRBV15 to TRBJ1-5, with 8 bases lining up with TRBD1. With V trimmed by 8 bases and J by 7 bases, 19 bases remained unmatched. This CDR3 contains 17 residues. Germline V gene lookup returns CDR1 LNHNV and CDR2 YYDKDF (reference sequence). In DNA, the CDR3 is TGTGCCACCCAGAGAGAAAAGACAGGGGTGATAGGGCAGCCCCAGCATTTT. Its translation: CATQREKTGVIGQPQHF.

V gene TRBV4-1 combines with J gene TRBJ2-7, with TRBD2 identical over 7 bases. Germline values: CDR1 MGHRA, CDR2 YSYEKL. Losses at the gene ends were 1 base for V and 3 bases for J; bases not matched to a gene: 9. CDR3 length: 16 residues. This CDR3 reads CASSQVGGGRGYEQYF. The CDR3 DNA follows: TGCGCCAGCAGCCAAGTTGGGGGTGGGAGGGGCTACGAGCAGTACTTC.

The V gene is TRBV14, the J gene TRBJ1-1; D remains ambiguous. Trimming removed 8 bases at V and 5 bases at J, with 15 bases between. Germline assignment: CDR1 SGHDN and CDR2 FVKESK. This CDR3 region has 13 residues. The CDR3 protein is CASFPSGYTEAFF. CDR3 in DNA: TGTGCCAGCTTCCCATCTGGGTATACTGAAGCTTTCTTT.